This T cell receptor beta chain was retrieved from a study of response to subunit inactivated influenza vaccine. In regard to this clonotype: Its antigen is not known.

Study-level points and caveats: The authors suggested that few new T cells are recruited per seasonal influenza vaccination.

TCRdb re-analysed the RT-PCR reads in MiXCR, keeping a single row per CDR3 protein. This sample yields 650,000 to 800,000 distinct CDR3 sequences, of which about 14% are seen a single time; around 7.3% belongs to the top ten. The V gene end was trimmed by 1 base and the J gene end by 4 bases; junction bases not matched to a gene: 9. The germline V gene encodes CDR1 LNHNV and CDR2 YYDKDF (reference sequence). The CDR3 extends over 16 amino acids. The source material was PBMCs from blood, sampled 14 to 15 days before vaccination. This rearrangement joins TRBV15 to TRBJ2-7, with 8 bases aligning to TRBD1. This clonotype was sampled from a man aged 50-60 years who received an inactivated influenza vaccine. The CDR3 region is CATSRGSSGGAYEQYF. In nucleotides, the CDR3 is TGTGCCACCAGCAGAGGAAGTTCAGGGGGCGCGTACGAGCAGTACTTC.